Below, 9 T cell receptor beta chains from the same sample are listed, as sequenced in a study of T cell clonotyping in hematopoietic cell transplantation. Repertoires were generated with immunoSEQ multiplex PCR, while TCRdb's copy carries only in-frame clones and drops some. The table includes approximately 70,000 clones, roughly 94% detected once. Sequencing used peripheral blood mononuclear cells. These receptors originate from a man in his forties or fifties in good health. Some clones in this sample may be carry-over from other donors' samples.

This chain links TRBV7-9 with TRBJ1-5; D gene uncertain. Trimming removed 5 bases at V and 0 bases at J, with 11 bases between. This CDR3 has 15 residues. Germline V gene sequence: CDR1 SEHNR, CDR2 FQNEAQ (reference sequence). Here the CDR3 reads CASSPMEGSNQPQHF. DNA for the CDR3: TGTGCCAGCAGCCCAATGGAAGGTAGCAATCAGCCCCAGCATTTT.

The chain is built from TRBV5-8 and TRBJ1-2; D is uncertain. CDR1 and CDR2 from the germline V gene are SGHTS and YDEGEE. The CDR3 is made up of 13 amino acids. Trimming took off 1 base at V and 3 bases at J, with 7 bases between the two ends. In DNA form, the CDR3 reads TGTGCCAGCAGCTTGAGACGGGACTATGGCTACACCTTC. It specifies CASSLRRDYGYTF.

CDR3 DNA sequence: TGTGCCAGTAGTATAGTTGGCGGGAGATACGAGCAGTACTTC. This codes for CASSIVGGRYEQYF. The genes are TRBV19 and TRBJ2-7; 7 positions agree with TRBD2. Per germline, CDR1 LNHDA and CDR2 SQIVND (reference sequence). This CDR3 spans 14 amino acids. Trimming removed 1 base from V and 4 bases from J; junction bases left unmatched: 4. Together with reference TRBV19 and TRBJ2-7, the CDR3 gives the full variable domain: DGGITQSPKYLFRKEGQNVTLSCEQNLNHDAMYWYRQDPGQGLRLIYYSQIVNDFQKGDIAEGYSVSREKKESFPLTVTSAQKNPTAFYLCASSIVGGRYEQYFGPGTRLTVT.

V gene TRBV6-6 combines with J gene TRBJ2-2; TRBD1 might be the D (5 bases). CDR1 and CDR2 (germline): MNHNY, SVGAGI (reference sequence). V gave up 6 bases and J gave up 4 bases, with 15 bases separating them. The CDR3 totals 15 residues. The CDR3 DNA reads TGTGCCAGCAGAACGTGGCAGGGTGGCACCGGGGAGCTGTTTTTT. The encoded protein is CASRTWQGGTGELFF.

The V gene is TRBV28, the J gene TRBJ2-7; D tentatively reads TRBD1 or TRBD2 (5 bases each). V dropped 4 bases and J dropped 3 bases, with 16 bases sitting between them. CDR3 length equals 15 residues. In germline, CDR1 is MDHEN, CDR2 SYDVKM. CDR3 region: CASSSVGTVHYEQYF. DNA of the CDR3: TGTGCCAGCAGTTCCGTCGGGACCGTCCACTACGAGCAGTACTTC.

The chain carries TRBV2 and TRBJ2-5; D gene unclear. Deletions cut 4 bases from V and 5 bases from J, with 11 bases between. This CDR3 contains 13 residues. Germline V gene data show CDR1 as SNHLY and CDR2 as FYNNEI. The CDR3 DNA reads as TGTGCCAGCAGTGTATCCCTGGGGGAGACCCAGTACTTC. This codes for CASSVSLGETQYF. Filled out from reference TRBV2 and TRBJ2-5, the complete variable domain reads EPEVTQTPSHQVTQMGQEVILRCVPISNHLYFYWYRQILGQKVEFLVSFYNNEISEKSEIFDDQFSVERPDGSNFTLKIRSTKLEDSAMYFCASSVSLGETQYFGPGTRLLVL.

The chain joins TRBV7-9 to TRBJ2-5, with D perhaps TRBD2 (6 bases). CDR3 length: 14 residues. Per germline, CDR1 SEHNR and CDR2 FQNEAQ (reference sequence). The germline V and J ends were trimmed by 2 bases and 2 bases, with 9 bases remaining between them. The CDR3 loop reads CASSLLAAQETQYF. The CDR3 nucleotides are TGTGCCAGCAGCTTATTAGCGGCTCAAGAGACCCAGTACTTC.

This chain connects TRBV6-1 to TRBJ2-7; no reliable D call. The ends were cut back, 4 bases at V and 0 bases at J, with 13 bases in the middle. There are 15 residues in the CDR3. Germline V gene lookup returns CDR1 MNHNS and CDR2 SASEGT. Here the CDR3 reads CASSAGPSSSYEQYF. The CDR3 nucleotides read TGTGCCAGCAGTGCTGGCCCATCATCCTCCTACGAGCAGTACTTC.

V usage is TRBV19 and J usage is TRBJ1-5; D uncertain. CDR3 length: 15 residues. Germline-derived CDR1 and CDR2 are LNHDA and SQIVND (reference sequence). With 5 bases removed from V and 7 bases from J, the gap between germline ends came to 18 bases. The CDR3 nucleotides read TGTGCCAGTAGTGAATACCGCCGCGAAGGACAGCCCCAGCATTTT. Its translation: CASSEYRREGQPQHF.